This passage covers 15 T cell receptor beta chains from one sample sequenced in a study of blood T cells in healthy people across ages. Through a sample-barcoded 5' primer and a J-beta primer mix, a second PCR was run for roughly 6 to 12 cycles. Each CDR3 protein gets one entry after TCRdb re-called the 5' RACE reads with MiXCR. Of 800,000 to 950,000 distinct CDR3 sequences listed, around 48% are singletons. The sequencing sample was made of blood. The origin of the receptors is a young man in good health.

The genes are TRBV7-2 and TRBJ1-5; D unresolved. V lost 5 bases and J 3 bases, leaving 11 bases between the germline ends. The germline CDR1 and CDR2 sequences are SGHTA and FQGNSA. The CDR3 is 14 amino acids. The CDR3 DNA follows: TGTGCCAGCAGCAAGCGACGGCTCAATCAGCCCCAGCATTTT. Protein sequence: CASSKRRLNQPQHF.

The chain combines TRBV20-1 with TRBJ2-3, with D hard to call. With 4 bases removed from V and 0 bases from J, the gap between germline ends came to 11 bases. Germline assignment: CDR1 DFQATT and CDR2 SNEGSKA (reference sequence). There are 14 residues in the CDR3. CDR3 residues: CSATRLSSTDTQYF. The CDR3 DNA is TGCAGTGCTACCCGGTTGTCTAGCACAGATACGCAGTATTTT.

In its sample, this clonotype was seen a few times. This chain connects TRBV12-3 or TRBV12-4 to TRBJ2-1; perhaps TRBD1 as D (6 bases). V gave up 6 bases and J gave up 1 base, with 13 bases separating them. The CDR3 loop spans 15 amino acids. The CDR3 sequence is CASRADRTSYNEQFF. Here the CDR3 DNA reads TGTGCCAGCAGAGCAGACAGGACGTCCTACAATGAGCAGTTCTTC.

This clonotype was detected ten times or more. The chain has TRBV6-5 and TRBJ2-5; a weak D match, TRBD2 (6 bases). V shed 2 bases and J shed 4 bases, with 8 bases lying between them. Germline V lookup: CDR1 MNHEY, CDR2 SVGAGI. CDR3 length equals 13 residues. DNA for the CDR3: TGTGCCAGCAGTTACGGGGGAGGAGAGACCCAGTACTTC. Translated: CASSYGGGETQYF.

CDR3 amino acids: CASSVGNADYEQYF. CDR3 DNA sequence: TGTGCCAGCAGCGTAGGAAACGCCGACTACGAGCAGTACTTC. The chain combines TRBV9 with TRBJ2-5; D is uncertain. The DNA end is a closer match to TRBJ2-7, so the J assignment may be wrong. CDR3 length: 14 residues. Germline-derived CDR1 and CDR2 are SGDLS and YYNGEE.

The chain has TRBV20-1 and TRBJ2-5, with TRBD1 matching over 10 bases. The J call may be in error: the DNA end matches TRBJ2-7 better. CDR3 length: 15 amino acids. The germline V gene encodes CDR1 DFQATT and CDR2 SNEGSKA (reference sequence). This CDR3 is CSARNLRQGAYEQYF. CDR3 DNA sequence: TGCAGTGCTAGAAATTTGAGACAGGGGGCTTACGAGCAGTACTTC.

A few counts support this clonotype. This sequence joins TRBV20-1 and TRBJ2-7, with a possible D match to TRBD1 (5 bases). The V gene's germline CDR1 is DFQATT and CDR2 SNEGSKA (reference sequence). The CDR3 has 15 amino acids. V was shortened by 0 bases and J by 0 bases, with 12 bases between the two germline ends. CDR3 nucleotide sequence: TGCAGTGCTAGAGATGGGGCAGAAGTCTCCTACGAGCAGTACTTC. Translation: CSARDGAEVSYEQYF.

CDR3 nucleotide sequence: TGTGCCAGCACTGACGGGGTGGGCGGACCCTACAATGAGCAGTTCTTC. The encoded protein is CASTDGVGGPYNEQFF. V is TRBV28 and J is TRBJ2-1, with D possibly matching TRBD2 (5 bases). Trimming took 7 bases from V and 2 from J, leaving 18 bases between them. CDR1 and CDR2 from the germline V gene are MDHEN and SYDVKM. The CDR3 totals 16 residues.

Notes on this clonotype: One junction end disagrees with the germline gene, perhaps due to a read error. The rearrangement joins TRBV5-1 to TRBJ1-6; 8 nucleotides match TRBD1. The CDR3 covers 14 residues. Germline loops: CDR1 SGHRS, CDR2 YFSETQ. Here the CDR3 DNA reads TGCACCAGCAGCTTGGGACAGGACAATTCACCCCTCCACTTT. Encoded protein: CTSSLGQDNSPLHF.

The chain uses TRBV4-1 and TRBJ2-7; a possible D gene is TRBD1 (8 bases). The germline gives CDR1 MGHRA, CDR2 YSYEKL. The CDR3 sequence is 15 residues long. V lost 5 bases to trimming and J lost 3 bases, with 17 bases between them. The CDR3 loop reads CASSFDRGGGYEQYF. In nucleotides, the CDR3 is TGCGCCAGCAGCTTCGACAGGGGAGGGGGCTACGAGCAGTACTTC.

This sequence joins TRBV7-6 and TRBJ2-1; TRBD2 is a possible D gene (6 bases). The J call may be mistaken, given a closer DNA end match to TRBJ2-7. The CDR3 is made up of 16 amino acids. Per germline, CDR1 SGHVS and CDR2 FNYEAQ. CDR3 amino acids: CASSSEGGGIFGEQYF. In nucleotides, the CDR3 is TGTGCCAGCAGCTCGGAAGGTGGGGGGATATTTGGGGAGCAGTACTTC.

This clonotype has a handful of counts. A much larger clone sits a single nucleotide away, making a read error possible. The V gene is TRBV27, the J gene TRBJ1-6; D is undetermined. CDR1 and CDR2 (germline): MNHEY, SMNVEV (reference sequence). The CDR3 length is 12 residues. CDR3 protein: CANSLASSPLHF. CDR3 nucleotide sequence: TGTGCCAACAGTTTAGCTTCCTCACCCCTCCACTTT.

This clonotype was picked up a small number of times. V is TRBV5-1 and J is TRBJ1-2, with D uncertain. Germline CDR1 is SGHRS and CDR2 is YFSETQ. V lost 0 bases and J 4 bases, leaving 10 bases between the germline ends. The CDR3 spans 14 residues. CDR3 nucleotide sequence: TGCGCCAGCAGCTTGGAATCTCGGGGCTATGGCTACACCTTC. It codes for CASSLESRGYGYTF.

The chain combines TRBV9 with TRBJ1-1; D unclear. The CDR3 runs to 13 residues. Deletions cut 4 bases from V and 4 bases from J, with 11 bases between. Per germline, CDR1 SGDLS and CDR2 YYNGEE. The CDR3 DNA sequence: TGTGCCAGCAGCAACGACGCTATCACTGAAGCTTTCTTT. Protein: CASSNDAITEAFF.

V is TRBV20-1 and J is TRBJ1-2; no clear D. CDR3 size: 11 residues. Germline V lookup: CDR1 DFQATT, CDR2 SNEGSKA (reference sequence). Trimming took off 1 base at V and 8 bases at J, with 8 bases between the two ends. The CDR3: CSARGPGGYTF. CDR3 sequence (DNA): TGCAGTGCTAGAGGGCCGGGGGGCTACACCTTC.